Shown below are 28 T cell receptor beta chains from a single sample sequenced in a study of cytomegalovirus exposure and HLA in healthy donors. With 60 Vbeta and 13 Jbeta primers, the PCR was carried out. TCRdb's table, derived via immunoSEQ multiplex PCR, lists solely in-frame clones and lacks some. Among about 130,000 clones, about 86% were seen once, and the ten largest hold under 6.5%. Sequences were obtained from PBMCs. The receptors originated from a woman aged 25 to 39 in good health and CMV-seronegative.

The CDR3 sequence is CASSISGGNQPQHF. The CDR3 DNA reads TGTGCCAGTAGTATATCGGGTGGCAATCAGCCCCAGCATTTT. The chain links TRBV19 to TRBJ1-5; D remains ambiguous. CDR1 LNHDA and CDR2 SQIVND come from the germline V gene (reference sequence). V lost 2 bases to trimming and J lost 2 bases, with 7 bases between them. The CDR3 has 14 amino acids.

A note on this clone: The junction departs from germline at one end; a sequencing error may be responsible. The chain is built from TRBV9 and TRBJ1-3; D possibly corresponds to TRBD1 (5 bases). CDR1 is SGDLS, CDR2 YYNGEE, per germline. CDR3 length: 14 amino acids. The CDR3 DNA is TGTGCCAGCAGCCCCCCCCGGGGGAAAAACGCCATATATTTT. Amino acid sequence: CASSPPRGKNAIYF.

The chain uses TRBV20-1 and TRBJ1-2; D is ambiguous. The CDR3 runs to 9 residues. CDR1 and CDR2 (germline): DFQATT, SNEGSKA (reference sequence). The V end was cut by 3 bases, the J end by 6 bases, with 2 bases between. CDR3 in DNA: TGCAGTGCTAGTAATGGCTACACCTTC. This codes for CSASNGYTF.

The chain has TRBV9 and TRBJ1-1; D is possibly TRBD1 (6 bases). The CDR3 spans 14 residues. CDR1 and CDR2 (germline): SGDLS, YYNGEE. Trimming cost V 0 bases and J 4 bases, with 10 bases left between them. Written as DNA, the CDR3 is TGTGCCAGCAGCGTAGAGGTCAGGGGCACTGAAGCTTTCTTT. It codes for CASSVEVRGTEAFF.

The rearrangement links TRBV9 to TRBJ1-6; 9 bases line up with TRBD1. The CDR3 length is 14 residues. CDR1 SGDLS and CDR2 YYNGEE come from the germline V gene. V was clipped by 3 bases and J by 10 bases; unmatched bases: 5. The CDR3 sequence is CASSEGQGYSPLHF. CDR3 bases: TGTGCCAGCAGCGAAGGACAGGGGTACTCACCCCTCCACTTT.

The chain couples TRBV9 to TRBJ1-1, with TRBD1 matching 7 bases. Germline CDR1 reads SGDLS; CDR2 reads YYNGEE. CDR3 length equals 13 residues. V lost 0 bases, J lost 5 bases, and 1 base stayed unmatched. CDR3 residues: CASSVDRGTEAFF. DNA for the CDR3: TGTGCCAGCAGCGTAGACAGGGGAACTGAAGCTTTCTTT.

This sequence joins TRBV2 and TRBJ2-1, with TRBD1 matching over 8 bases. There are 14 residues in the CDR3. The ends lost 4 bases at V and 10 bases at J; junction bases unmatched: 9. Germline CDR1 SNHLY, CDR2 FYNNEI. The CDR3 DNA reads TGTGCCAGCAGTGGGGGGACAGGCTCTGTAGAGCAGTTCTTC. Translated: CASSGGTGSVEQFF.

The V gene is TRBV5-1, the J gene TRBJ1-1; 10 bases match TRBD1. The trim removed 0 bases at V and 4 bases at J, leaving 6 bases unmatched. In germline, CDR1 is SGHRS, CDR2 YFSETQ. CDR3 length: 16 residues. CDR3 residues: CASSLGDRGSGTEAFF. The DNA of the CDR3 is TGCGCCAGCAGCTTGGGGGACAGGGGTTCGGGCACTGAAGCTTTCTTT.

Comment on this clone: The same CDR3 also results from other DNA sequences found in this sample. This chain links TRBV7-3 with TRBJ1-1; D possibly corresponds to TRBD1 (6 bases). V lost 5 bases and J 1 base, leaving 8 bases between the germline ends. CDR1 and CDR2 (germline): SGHTA, FQGTGA. CDR3 length: 13 amino acids. As DNA, the CDR3 is TGTGCCAGCAGCCTGGGACAGAACACTGAAGCTTTCTTT. Translating gives CASSLGQNTEAFF.

The gene calls are TRBV18 and TRBJ1-4; 7 positions match TRBD1. Trimming took 8 bases from V and 0 from J; bases not matched to a gene: 12. The CDR3 contains 17 residues. Germline V gene data show CDR1 as KGHSH and CDR2 as LQKENI. CDR3 sequence reads: CASPTGQPLATNEKLFF. CDR3 nucleotide sequence: TGTGCCAGCCCTACGGGACAGCCCCTTGCAACTAATGAAAAACTGTTTTTT.

The chain links TRBV10-2 to TRBJ2-7, with 10 bases fitting TRBD2. The CDR3 is 14 amino acids. Trimming cost V 6 bases and J 2 bases; bases outside gene matches: 4. Germline V gene data show CDR1 as WSHSY and CDR2 as SAAADI. CDR3: CASSQSGRAYEQYF. CDR3 nucleotide sequence: TGCGCCAGCAGCCAAAGCGGGAGGGCCTACGAGCAGTACTTC.

The chain links TRBV5-5 to TRBJ2-1, with D maybe TRBD1 (5 bases). This CDR3 has 14 amino acids. Trimming pared 0 bases from V and 8 bases from J, leaving 12 bases between. CDR1 and CDR2 from the germline V gene are SGHKS and YYEKEE (reference sequence). Written as DNA, the CDR3 is TGTGCCAGCAGCTTGGAAGCCAGGGCCCATGAGCAGTTCTTC. This gives the protein CASSLEARAHEQFF.

The chain is built from TRBV5-1 and TRBJ2-1, with 10 bases aligning to TRBD2. This CDR3 has 16 amino acids. After removal of 4 bases from V and 8 bases from J, the junction contained 12 bases not matched to a gene. Germline CDR1 SGHRS, CDR2 YFSETQ. As DNA, the CDR3 is TGCGCCAGCAGCAGTCAAGCGGGAGGGACGGGAGATGAGCAGTTCTTC. Translating it yields CASSSQAGGTGDEQFF.

This clone was counted between two and nine times. This chain links TRBV5-1 with TRBJ1-1, with D unclear. Trimming took off 4 bases at V and 8 bases at J, with 12 bases between the two ends. Per germline, CDR1 SGHRS and CDR2 YFSETQ. This CDR3 is 12 amino acids long. The CDR3 region is CASSLFAGEAFF. DNA for the CDR3: TGCGCCAGCAGCCTTTTCGCCGGGGAAGCTTTCTTT.

This clone was found once. The rearrangement uses TRBV4-1 and TRBJ2-3; D is perhaps TRBD2 (5 bases). The V and J ends lost 2 bases and 4 bases respectively, with 16 bases between them. The length of the CDR3 is 16 residues. Germline assignment: CDR1 MGHRA and CDR2 YSYEKL. The CDR3 here is CASSQIGLPDSDTQYF. The DNA for the CDR3 is TGCGCCAGCAGCCAAATTGGACTCCCGGATTCAGATACGCAGTATTTT.

The chain couples TRBV5-5 to TRBJ1-5; tentative D call: TRBD1 (5 bases). Trimming stripped 0 bases from V and 0 bases from J, with 13 bases between. CDR3 length equals 17 residues. Germline V gene lookup returns CDR1 SGHKS and CDR2 YYEKEE (reference sequence). CDR3 nucleotides: TGTGCCAGCAGCTTGGTATTCTGGGGCGATAGCAATCAGCCCCAGCATTTT. Translation: CASSLVFWGDSNQPQHF.

The chain has TRBV6-6 and TRBJ1-1; no clear D. The CDR3 runs to 13 residues. V was cut by 6 bases and J by 1 base, with 9 bases left in between. In germline, CDR1 is MNHNY, CDR2 SVGAGI (reference sequence). The CDR3 sequence: CASSRAGNTEAFF. The CDR3 nucleotides read TGTGCCAGCAGCCGCGCAGGGAACACTGAAGCTTTCTTT.

The rearrangement joins TRBV9 to TRBJ2-2; D call uncertain. Germline V CDR1 and CDR2: SGDLS, YYNGEE. V was shortened by 4 bases and J by 4 bases, with 11 bases between the two germline ends. The CDR3 is made up of 14 amino acids. The CDR3 DNA is TGTGCCAGCAGCAAACTCTCGGGCACCGGGGAGCTGTTTTTT. Its translation is CASSKLSGTGELFF.

This clone was found a few times. The rearrangement joins TRBV10-3 to TRBJ2-2, with a tentative D call TRBD1 (6 bases). Trimming stripped 4 bases from V and 0 bases from J, with 21 bases between. Germline V gene lookup returns CDR1 ENHRY and CDR2 SYGVKD. The length of the CDR3 is 19 residues. The CDR3 DNA reads TGTGCCATCAGTGTTAATCAGGGGCTTCGGACGTCGAACACCGGGGAGCTGTTTTTT. It translates to CAISVNQGLRTSNTGELFF.

The chain joins TRBV27 to TRBJ2-1; TRBD2 matches 16 bases. V shed 1 base and J 14 bases; nucleotides not matched to a gene: 5. The germline CDR1 and CDR2 sequences are MNHEY and SMNVEV (reference sequence). The CDR3 consists of 15 residues. CDR3 protein: CASSLFPGLAGGEFF. The CDR3 coding sequence is TGTGCCAGCAGTTTATTTCCGGGACTAGCGGGAGGGGAGTTCTTC.

The rearrangement links TRBV5-1 to TRBJ1-2; D gene uncertain. This CDR3 contains 15 residues. Per germline, CDR1 SGHRS and CDR2 YFSETQ. V was shortened by 4 bases and J by 4 bases, with 17 bases between the two germline ends. The CDR3: CASSPGDPWGYGYTF. The CDR3 DNA reads TGCGCCAGCAGCCCCGGGGATCCATGGGGCTATGGCTACACCTTC.

J is TRBJ2-5 and V is TRBV6-6, with D maybe TRBD2 (5 bases). V lost 5 bases to trimming and J lost 0 bases, with 10 bases between them. CDR1 and CDR2 (germline): MNHNY, SVGAGI (reference sequence). The CDR3 contains 14 residues. The CDR3 region is CASSDWTYQETQYF. The CDR3 bases are TGTGCCAGCAGTGACTGGACTTACCAAGAGACCCAGTACTTC.

The gene calls are TRBV7-8 and TRBJ1-4; D not resolved. The germline V gene encodes CDR1 SGHVS and CDR2 FQNEAQ. The length of the CDR3 is 15 residues. Between the trimmed V and J ends, which lost 3 bases and 5 bases, there was a span of 13 bases. Here the CDR3 reads CASSFQRSRNEKLFF. Here the CDR3 DNA reads TGTGCCAGCAGCTTTCAACGTTCACGGAATGAAAAACTGTTTTTT.

The V call is TRBV5-6, the J call TRBJ2-7; 7 bases match TRBD2. The CDR3 sequence is 14 residues long. Germline loops: CDR1 SGHDT, CDR2 YYEEEE. V gave up 2 bases and J gave up 3 bases; unmatched junction bases: 5. CDR3 region: CASSLNGGSYEQYF. CDR3 in DNA: TGTGCCAGCAGCTTAAACGGCGGGAGCTACGAGCAGTACTTC.

The chain joins TRBV28 to TRBJ1-1, with 8 nucleotides matching TRBD1. CDR3 length: 14 amino acids. V shed 4 bases and J 5 bases; nucleotides not matched to a gene: 6. From germline, CDR1 is MDHEN and CDR2 SYDVKM. The CDR3 is CASSSGQGRTEAFF. The CDR3, as DNA: TGTGCCAGCAGTTCCGGACAGGGTAGAACTGAAGCTTTCTTT.

The chain links TRBV10-3 to TRBJ2-7, with D perhaps matching TRBD1 (6 bases). From germline, CDR1 is ENHRY and CDR2 SYGVKD. This CDR3 has 15 residues. Trimming shortened V by 5 bases and J by 3 bases, and 17 bases separated the two germline ends. The CDR3 nucleotides read TGTGCCATCAGTTCCCGGGGAAGGGGGTTCTACGAGCAGTACTTC. Amino acids: CAISSRGRGFYEQYF.

The chain employs TRBV7-3 and TRBJ2-3; 15 bases map to TRBD2. Losses at the gene ends were 5 bases for V and 4 bases for J; bases not matched to a gene: 10. Germline loops: CDR1 SGHTA, CDR2 FQGTGA. There are 18 residues in the CDR3. The CDR3 spells CASSPGTSGGFGSDTQYF. CDR3 DNA sequence: TGTGCCAGCAGCCCCGGGACTAGCGGGGGGTTTGGCTCAGATACGCAGTATTTT.

The chain links TRBV2 to TRBJ1-2; 8 bases align to TRBD1. The CDR3 totals 15 residues. V was pared by 2 bases and J by 4 bases, with 6 bases of the junction left unmatched. From germline, CDR1 is SNHLY and CDR2 FYNNEI. CDR3 sequence (DNA): TGTGCCAGCAGTGAACCCGCGACAGGGGTCTATGGCTACACCTTC. It encodes CASSEPATGVYGYTF.